This TCR beta chain is from a study of T-cell memory formation after mild COVID-19. With respect to this clonotype: Antigen unknown.

The CDR3 runs to 13 residues. Trimming pared 6 bases from V and 1 base from J, leaving 9 bases between. One entry per CDR3 protein results from TCRdb running MiXCR on the 5' RACE reads. This table has 150,000 or so distinct CDR3 sequences, about 14% appearing once. The study, taken as a whole, reports: Contracting clones localized mainly to CM and EM when CD4+ and mainly to EMRA when CD8+. A second wave expanding day 15 to 37 was CD4+-biased; contracting clones were balanced. A subset of responding clones appeared in pre-infection memory, suggesting cross-reactive memory joined.

The chain uses TRBV12-3 or TRBV12-4 and TRBJ1-1; D perhaps matches TRBD1 (6 bases). The TCR sequence derives from an adult woman who had mild COVID-19 (a few samples of this study predate the infection). Cell type and time point are not known. Material: PBMCs or a T cell subset sorted from them (not recorded which). The CDR3 DNA reads as TGTGCCAGCAGATCACAGGGGAACACTGAAGCTTTCTTT. Its translation is CASRSQGNTEAFF.